This T cell receptor beta chain was obtained from a study of CD8+CD57+ T cells in acquired aplastic anemia. In the study overall: The mean DNA yield obtained from sorted CD4+ and CD8+ cells came to roughly 3.4 ug. Sequencing produced an average of about 11 million reads per healthy donor for CD4+ cells. Whole-study results and caveats: Controls did not differ significantly from patients in CD8+ Simpson's diversity. There were roughly 30 CD8+ CDR3 sequences that occurred in both patients and controls.

Points on this clonotype: Antigen specificity is unknown.

J was trimmed by 8 bases and V by 2 bases; bases with no gene match: 6. Germline lookup yields CDR1 MGHDK and CDR2 SYGVNS. The CDR3 consists of 16 residues. Genomic DNA, serving as template, underwent TCR beta VDJ and CDR3 profiling. TCRdb ran MiXCR on the reads and lists one entry per CDR3 protein. The sample lists around 200,000 distinct CDR3 sequences; approximately 50% were seen once. The origin of this receptor is a human donor in good health, serving as a control. The sequencing input was sorted CD4+, CD8+, or CD8+CD57+ T cells (not recorded which) from PBMCs. The genes are TRBV25-1 and TRBJ1-6; 10 bases are shared with TRBD1. Here the CDR3 DNA reads TGTGCCAGCAGTGAAGTTGGCGGACAGGGGGATTCACCCCTCCACTTT. Residues: CASSEVGGQGDSPLHF.